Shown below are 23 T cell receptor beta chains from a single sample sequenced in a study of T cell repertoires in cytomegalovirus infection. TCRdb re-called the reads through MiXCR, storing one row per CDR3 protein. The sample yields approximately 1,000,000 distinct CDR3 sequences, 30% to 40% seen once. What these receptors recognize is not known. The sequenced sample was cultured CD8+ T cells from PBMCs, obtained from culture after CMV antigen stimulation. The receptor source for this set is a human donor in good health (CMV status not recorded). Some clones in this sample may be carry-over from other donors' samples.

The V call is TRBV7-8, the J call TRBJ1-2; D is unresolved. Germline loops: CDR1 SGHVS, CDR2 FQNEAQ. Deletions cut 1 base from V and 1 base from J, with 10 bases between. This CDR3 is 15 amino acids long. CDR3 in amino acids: CASSLVRRSNYGYTF. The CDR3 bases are TGTGCCAGCAGCTTAGTACGACGAAGTAACTATGGCTACACCTTC.

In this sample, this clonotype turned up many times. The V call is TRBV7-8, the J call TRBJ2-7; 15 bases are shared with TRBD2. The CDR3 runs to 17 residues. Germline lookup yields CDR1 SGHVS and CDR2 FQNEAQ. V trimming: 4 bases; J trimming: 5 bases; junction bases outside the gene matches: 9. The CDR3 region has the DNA TGTGCCAGCAGCTACCGGACTAGCGGGGGGGGCATGGACGAGCAGTACGTC. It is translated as CASSYRTSGGGMDEQYV.

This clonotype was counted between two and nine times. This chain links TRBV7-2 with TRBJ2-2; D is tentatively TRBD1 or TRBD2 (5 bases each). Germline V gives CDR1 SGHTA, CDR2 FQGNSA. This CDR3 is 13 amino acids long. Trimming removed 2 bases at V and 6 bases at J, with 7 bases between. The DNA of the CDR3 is TGTGCCAGCAGCTTACGGGACGCCGGGGAGCTGTTTTTT. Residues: CASSLRDAGELFF.

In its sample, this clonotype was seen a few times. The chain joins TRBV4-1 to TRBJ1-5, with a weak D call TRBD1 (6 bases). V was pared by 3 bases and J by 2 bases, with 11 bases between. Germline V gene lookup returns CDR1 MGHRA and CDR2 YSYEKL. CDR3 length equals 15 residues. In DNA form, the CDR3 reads TGCGCCAGCAGCCAGGGGGCAGATGGCAATCAGCCCCAGCATTTT. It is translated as CASSQGADGNQPQHF.

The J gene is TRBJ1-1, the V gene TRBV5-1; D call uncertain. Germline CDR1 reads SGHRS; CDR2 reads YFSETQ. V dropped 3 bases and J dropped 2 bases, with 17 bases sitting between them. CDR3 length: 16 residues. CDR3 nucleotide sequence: TGCGCCAGCAGCTCTTCCCACTACGACGGTAACACTGAAGCTTTCTTT. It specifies CASSSSHYDGNTEAFF.

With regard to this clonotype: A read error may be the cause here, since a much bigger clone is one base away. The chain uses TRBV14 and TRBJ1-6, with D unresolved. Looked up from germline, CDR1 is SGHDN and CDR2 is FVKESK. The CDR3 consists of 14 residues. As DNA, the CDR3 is TGTGCCCGCAGCCCACAGAGTGGTTATTCACCCCTCCACTTT. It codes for CARSPQSGYSPLHF.

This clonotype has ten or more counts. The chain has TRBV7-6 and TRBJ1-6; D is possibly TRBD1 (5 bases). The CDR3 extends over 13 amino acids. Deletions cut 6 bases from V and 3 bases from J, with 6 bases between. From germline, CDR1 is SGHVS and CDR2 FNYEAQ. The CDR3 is CASRGDYNSPLHF. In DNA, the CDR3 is TGTGCCAGCAGGGGGGACTATAATTCACCCCTCCACTTT.

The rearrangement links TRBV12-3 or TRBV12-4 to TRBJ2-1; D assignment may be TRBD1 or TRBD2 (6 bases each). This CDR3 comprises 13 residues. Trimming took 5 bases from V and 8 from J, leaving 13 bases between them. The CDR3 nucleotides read TGTGCCAGCAGTCCCGGGGGCTGGCATGAGCAGTTCTTC. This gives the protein CASSPGGWHEQFF.

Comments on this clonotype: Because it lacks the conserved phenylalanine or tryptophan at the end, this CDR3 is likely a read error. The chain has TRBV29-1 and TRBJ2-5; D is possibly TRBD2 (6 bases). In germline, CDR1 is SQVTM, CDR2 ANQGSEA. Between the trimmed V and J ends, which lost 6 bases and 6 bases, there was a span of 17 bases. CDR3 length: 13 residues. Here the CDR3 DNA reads TGCAGCGTCCCCCCCTTCGGGGGAAAGACCCAGTACTCC. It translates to CSVPPFGGKTQYS.

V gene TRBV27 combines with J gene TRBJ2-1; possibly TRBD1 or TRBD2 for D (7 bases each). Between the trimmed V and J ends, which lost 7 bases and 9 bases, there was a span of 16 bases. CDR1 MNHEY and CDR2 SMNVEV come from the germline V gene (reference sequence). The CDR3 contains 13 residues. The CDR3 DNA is TGTGCCAGCATGTCAGGGGGGGGCGGTGAGCAGTTCTTC. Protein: CASMSGGGGEQFF.

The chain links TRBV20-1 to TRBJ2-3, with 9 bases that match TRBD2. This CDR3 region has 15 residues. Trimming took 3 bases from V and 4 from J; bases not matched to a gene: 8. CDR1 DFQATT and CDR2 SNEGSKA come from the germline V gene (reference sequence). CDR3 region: CSARPLAGRADTQYF. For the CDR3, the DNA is TGCAGTGCTAGGCCCCTAGCGGGGAGGGCAGATACGCAGTATTTT.

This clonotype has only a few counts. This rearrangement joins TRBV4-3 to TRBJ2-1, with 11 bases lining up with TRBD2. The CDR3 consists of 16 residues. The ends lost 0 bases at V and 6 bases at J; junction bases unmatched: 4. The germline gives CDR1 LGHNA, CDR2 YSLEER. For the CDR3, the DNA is TGCGCCAGCAGCCAAGAAATAGCGGGGGGGCCCAATGAGCAGTTCTTC. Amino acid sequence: CASSQEIAGGPNEQFF.

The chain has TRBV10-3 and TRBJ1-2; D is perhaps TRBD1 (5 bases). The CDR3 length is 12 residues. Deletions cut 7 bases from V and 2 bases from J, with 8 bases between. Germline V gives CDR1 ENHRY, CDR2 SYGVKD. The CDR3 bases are TGTGCCATCAAGCAGGGCAACTATGGCTACACCTTC. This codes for CAIKQGNYGYTF.

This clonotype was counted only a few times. The CDR3 DNA is TGTGCCAGCAGTACCGCAGGGCTTTACAATGAGCAGTTCTTC. Its protein is CASSTAGLYNEQFF. The V and J genes are TRBV28 and TRBJ2-1, with a tentative D call TRBD1 (5 bases). This CDR3 has 14 amino acids. In germline, CDR1 is MDHEN, CDR2 SYDVKM. Between the trimmed V and J ends, which lost 5 bases and 4 bases, there was a span of 12 bases.

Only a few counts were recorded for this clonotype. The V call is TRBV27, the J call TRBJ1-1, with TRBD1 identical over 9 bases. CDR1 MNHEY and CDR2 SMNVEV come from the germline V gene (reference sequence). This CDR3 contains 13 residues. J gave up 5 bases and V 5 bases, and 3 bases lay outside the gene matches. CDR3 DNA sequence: TGTGCCAGCAGTCACGGGACAGGGACTGAAGCTTTCTTT. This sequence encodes CASSHGTGTEAFF.

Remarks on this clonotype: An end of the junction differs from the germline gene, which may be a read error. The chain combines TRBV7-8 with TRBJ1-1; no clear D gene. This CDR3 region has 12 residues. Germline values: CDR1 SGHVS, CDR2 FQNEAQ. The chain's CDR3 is CVSSFDNTEAFF. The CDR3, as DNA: TGTGTCAGCAGCTTCGACAACACTGAAGCTTTCTTT.

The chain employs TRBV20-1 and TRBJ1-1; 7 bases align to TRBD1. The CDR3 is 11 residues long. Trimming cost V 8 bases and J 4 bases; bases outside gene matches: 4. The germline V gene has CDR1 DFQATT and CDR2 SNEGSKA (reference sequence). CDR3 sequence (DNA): TGCAGTATTAGACAGGGCACTGAAGCTTTCTTT. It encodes CSIRQGTEAFF.

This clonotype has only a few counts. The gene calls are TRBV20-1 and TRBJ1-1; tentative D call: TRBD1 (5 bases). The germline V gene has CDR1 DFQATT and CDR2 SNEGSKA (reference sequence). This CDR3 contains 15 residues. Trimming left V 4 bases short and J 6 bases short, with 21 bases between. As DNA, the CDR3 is TGCAGTGCTATAGTAGAAGTGGTGAAGGGGCCTGAAGCTTTCTTT. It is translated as CSAIVEVVKGPEAFF.

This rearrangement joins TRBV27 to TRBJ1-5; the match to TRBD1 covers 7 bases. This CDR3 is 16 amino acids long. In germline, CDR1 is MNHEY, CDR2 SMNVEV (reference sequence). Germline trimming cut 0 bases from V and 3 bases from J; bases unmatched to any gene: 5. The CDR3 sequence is CASSLSKGANNQPQHF. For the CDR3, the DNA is TGTGCCAGCAGTTTATCGAAGGGGGCGAACAATCAGCCCCAGCATTTT.

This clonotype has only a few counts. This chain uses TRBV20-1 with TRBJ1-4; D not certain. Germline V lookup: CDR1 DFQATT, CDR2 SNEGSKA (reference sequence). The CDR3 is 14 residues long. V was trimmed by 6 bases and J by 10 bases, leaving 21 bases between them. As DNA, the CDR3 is TGCAGTGCCGGAGGTCGGGCAGAGAGAGGAAAACTGTTTTTT. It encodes CSAGGRAERGKLFF.

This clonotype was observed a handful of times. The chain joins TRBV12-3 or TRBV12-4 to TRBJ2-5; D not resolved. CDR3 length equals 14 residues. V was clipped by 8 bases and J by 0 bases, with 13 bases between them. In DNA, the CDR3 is TGTGCCAGCCTAGGTCAGCTGTACCAAGAGACCCAGTACTTC. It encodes CASLGQLYQETQYF.

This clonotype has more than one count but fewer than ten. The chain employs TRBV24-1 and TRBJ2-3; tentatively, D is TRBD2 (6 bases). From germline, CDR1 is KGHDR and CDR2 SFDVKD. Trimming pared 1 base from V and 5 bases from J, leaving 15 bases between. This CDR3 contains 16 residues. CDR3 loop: CATSDFTGGIKDTQYF. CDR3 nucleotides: TGTGCCACCAGTGATTTCACCGGAGGGATTAAAGATACGCAGTATTTT.

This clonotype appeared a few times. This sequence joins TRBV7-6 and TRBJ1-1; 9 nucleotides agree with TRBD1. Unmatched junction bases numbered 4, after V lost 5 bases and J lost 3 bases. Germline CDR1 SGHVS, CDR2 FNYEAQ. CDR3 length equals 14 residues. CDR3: CASSNRGLDTEAFF. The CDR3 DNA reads TGTGCCAGCAGCAACAGGGGGCTGGACACTGAAGCTTTCTTT.